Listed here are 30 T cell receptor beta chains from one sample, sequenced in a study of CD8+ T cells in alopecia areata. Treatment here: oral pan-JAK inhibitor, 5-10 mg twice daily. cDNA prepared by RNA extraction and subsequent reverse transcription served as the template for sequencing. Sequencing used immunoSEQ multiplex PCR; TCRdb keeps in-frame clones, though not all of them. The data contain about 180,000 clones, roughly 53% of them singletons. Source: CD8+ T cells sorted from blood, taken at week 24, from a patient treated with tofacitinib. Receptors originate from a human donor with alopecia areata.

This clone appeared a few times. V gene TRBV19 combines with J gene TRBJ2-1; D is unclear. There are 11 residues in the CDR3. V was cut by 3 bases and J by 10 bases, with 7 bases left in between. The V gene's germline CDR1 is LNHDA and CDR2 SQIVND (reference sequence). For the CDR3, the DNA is TGTGCCAGTAGTATCGGAGTCGAGCAGTTCTTC. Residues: CASSIGVEQFF. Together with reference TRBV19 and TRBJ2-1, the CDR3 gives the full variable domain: DGGITQSPKYLFRKEGQNVTLSCEQNLNHDAMYWYRQDPGQGLRLIYYSQIVNDFQKGDIAEGYSVSREKKESFPLTVTSAQKNPTAFYLCASSIGVEQFFGPGTRLTVL.

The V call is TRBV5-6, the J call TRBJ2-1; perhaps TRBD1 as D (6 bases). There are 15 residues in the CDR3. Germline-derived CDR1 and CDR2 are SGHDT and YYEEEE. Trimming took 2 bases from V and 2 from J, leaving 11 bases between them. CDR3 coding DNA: TGTGCCAGCAGCTTAAGGGACATCGCCTACAATGAGCAGTTCTTC. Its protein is CASSLRDIAYNEQFF.

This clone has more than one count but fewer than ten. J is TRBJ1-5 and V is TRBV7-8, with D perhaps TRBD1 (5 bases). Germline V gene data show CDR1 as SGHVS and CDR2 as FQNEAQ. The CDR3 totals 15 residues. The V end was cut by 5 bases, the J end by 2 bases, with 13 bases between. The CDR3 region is CASSLRVGGNQPQHF. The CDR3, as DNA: TGTGCCAGCAGCCTGCGGGTGGGGGGCAATCAGCCCCAGCATTTT.

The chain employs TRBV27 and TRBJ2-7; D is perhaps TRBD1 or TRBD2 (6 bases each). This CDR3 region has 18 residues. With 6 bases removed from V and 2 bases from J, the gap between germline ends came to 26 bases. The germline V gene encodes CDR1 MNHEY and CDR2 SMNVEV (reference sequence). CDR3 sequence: CASSPPKTDSGLTYEQYF. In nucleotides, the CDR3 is TGTGCCAGCAGCCCACCGAAAACGGACAGCGGGTTAACCTACGAGCAGTACTTC.

CDR3 sequence reads: CASSSGTGSEKLFF. In nucleotides, the CDR3 is TGTGCCAGCAGCTCCGGGACAGGGTCTGAAAAACTGTTTTTT. The gene calls are TRBV6-5 and TRBJ1-4; 9 nucleotides align to TRBD1. CDR3 size: 14 residues. Germline V lookup: CDR1 MNHEY, CDR2 SVGAGI. J lost 7 bases, V lost 6 bases, and 6 bases had no gene match.

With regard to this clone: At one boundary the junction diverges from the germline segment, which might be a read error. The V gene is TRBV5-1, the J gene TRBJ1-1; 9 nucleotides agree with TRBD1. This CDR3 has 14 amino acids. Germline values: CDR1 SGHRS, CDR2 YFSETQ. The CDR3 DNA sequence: TGTGCCAGCAAAAAGACAGGGGGAGGCACTGAAGCTTTCTTT. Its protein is CASKKTGGGTEAFF.

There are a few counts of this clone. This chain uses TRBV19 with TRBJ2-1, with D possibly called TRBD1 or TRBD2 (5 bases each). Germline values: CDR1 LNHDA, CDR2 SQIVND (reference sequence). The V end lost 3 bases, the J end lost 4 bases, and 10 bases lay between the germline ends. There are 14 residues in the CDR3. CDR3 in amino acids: CASSIGGAYNEQFF. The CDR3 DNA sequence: TGTGCCAGTAGTATTGGGGGAGCATACAATGAGCAGTTCTTC.

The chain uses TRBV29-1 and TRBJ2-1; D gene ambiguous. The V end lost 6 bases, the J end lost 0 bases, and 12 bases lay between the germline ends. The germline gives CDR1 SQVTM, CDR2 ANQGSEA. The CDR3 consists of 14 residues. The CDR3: CSVYKRSSYNEQFF. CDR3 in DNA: TGCAGCGTATATAAAAGGAGCTCCTACAATGAGCAGTTCTTC.

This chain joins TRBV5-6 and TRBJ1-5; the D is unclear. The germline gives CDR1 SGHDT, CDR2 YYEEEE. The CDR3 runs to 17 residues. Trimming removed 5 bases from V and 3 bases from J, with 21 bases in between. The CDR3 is CASRFRKLGNPNQPQHF. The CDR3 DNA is TGTGCCAGCAGATTCCGGAAATTGGGCAACCCCAATCAGCCCCAGCATTTT.

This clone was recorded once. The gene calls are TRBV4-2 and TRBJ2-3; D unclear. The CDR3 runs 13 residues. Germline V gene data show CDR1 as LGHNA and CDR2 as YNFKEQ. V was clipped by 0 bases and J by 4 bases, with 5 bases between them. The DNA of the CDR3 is TGTGCCAGCAGCCAAGAGAGCCCAGATACGCAGTATTTT. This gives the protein CASSQESPDTQYF.

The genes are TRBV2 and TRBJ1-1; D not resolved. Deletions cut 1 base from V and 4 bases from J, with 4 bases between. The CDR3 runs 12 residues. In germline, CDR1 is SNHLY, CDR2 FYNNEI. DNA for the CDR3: TGTGCCAGCAGTGAAGGTTCCACTGAAGCTTTCTTT. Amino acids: CASSEGSTEAFF.

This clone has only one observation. CDR3 residues: CAWSLSAYEQYF. Here the CDR3 DNA reads TGTGCCTGGAGTCTGAGCGCCTACGAGCAGTACTTC. The rearrangement joins TRBV30 to TRBJ2-7, with unresolved D. CDR1 and CDR2 from the germline V gene are GTSNPN and SVGIG (reference sequence). The CDR3 spans 12 residues. Trimming removed 2 bases at V and 2 bases at J, with 7 bases between. The variable domain in full, with the rest retrieved from reference TRBV30 and TRBJ2-7, is SQTIHQWPATLVQPVGSPLSLECTVEGTSNPNLYWYRQAAGRGLQLLFYSVGIGQISSEVPQNLSASRPQDRQFILSSKKLLLSDSGFYLCAWSLSAYEQYFGPGTRLTVT.

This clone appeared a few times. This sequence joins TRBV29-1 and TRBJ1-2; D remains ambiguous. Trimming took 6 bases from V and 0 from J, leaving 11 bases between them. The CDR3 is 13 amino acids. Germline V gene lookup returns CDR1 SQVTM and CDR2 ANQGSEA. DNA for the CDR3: TGCAGCGTCGACGGGAAAGCTAACTATGGCTACACCTTC. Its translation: CSVDGKANYGYTF.

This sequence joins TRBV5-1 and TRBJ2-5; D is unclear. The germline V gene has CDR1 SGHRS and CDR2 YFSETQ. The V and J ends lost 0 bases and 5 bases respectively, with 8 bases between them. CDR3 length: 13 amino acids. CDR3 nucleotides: TGCGCCAGCAGCTTGGTTAGGGCGGAGACCCAGTACTTC. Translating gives CASSLVRAETQYF.

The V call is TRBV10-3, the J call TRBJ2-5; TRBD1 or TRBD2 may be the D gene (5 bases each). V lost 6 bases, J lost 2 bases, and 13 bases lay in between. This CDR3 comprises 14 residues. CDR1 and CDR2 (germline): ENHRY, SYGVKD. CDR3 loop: CAIRGDTIQETQYF. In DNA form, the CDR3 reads TGTGCCATCAGGGGGGATACGATACAAGAGACCCAGTACTTC.

CDR3 in DNA: TGTGCCAGCAGTGAGGGCGTCGGGACAGTTTATGGCTACACCTTC. Translating it yields CASSEGVGTVYGYTF. The V call is TRBV2, the J call TRBJ1-2; 7 bases map to TRBD1. The CDR3 extends over 15 amino acids. CDR1 and CDR2 (germline): SNHLY, FYNNEI. The ends lost 3 bases at V and 5 bases at J; junction bases unmatched: 9.

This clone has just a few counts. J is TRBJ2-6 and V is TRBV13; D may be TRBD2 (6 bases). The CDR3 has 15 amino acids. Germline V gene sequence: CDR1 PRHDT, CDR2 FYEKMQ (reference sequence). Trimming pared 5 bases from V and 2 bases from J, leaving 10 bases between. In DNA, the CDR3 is TGTGCCAGCAGCCCCTGGGGGGCTGGGGCCAACGTCCTGACTTTC. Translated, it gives CASSPWGAGANVLTF.

CDR3 sequence (DNA): TGTGCCAGCAGCTTAGAGGGGAGGATCTACAATGAGCAGTTCTTC. Translated, it gives CASSLEGRIYNEQFF. This chain connects TRBV11-2 to TRBJ2-1; D is possibly TRBD2 (6 bases). The length of the CDR3 is 15 residues. Germline assignment: CDR1 SGHAT and CDR2 FQNNGV. Trimming cost V 0 bases and J 3 bases, with 9 bases left between them.

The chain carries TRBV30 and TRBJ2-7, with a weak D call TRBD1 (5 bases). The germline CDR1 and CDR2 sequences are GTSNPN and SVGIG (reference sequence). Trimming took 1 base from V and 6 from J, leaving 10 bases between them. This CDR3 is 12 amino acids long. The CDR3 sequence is CAWSGSGAEQYF. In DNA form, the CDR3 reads TGTGCCTGGAGTGGAAGTGGGGCCGAGCAGTACTTC.

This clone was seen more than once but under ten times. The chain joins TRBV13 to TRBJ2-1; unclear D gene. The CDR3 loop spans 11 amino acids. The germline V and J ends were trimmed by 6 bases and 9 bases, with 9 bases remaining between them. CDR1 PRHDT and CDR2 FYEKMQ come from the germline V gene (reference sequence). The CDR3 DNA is TGTGCCAGCAGATCCGTTGGTGAGCAGTTCTTC. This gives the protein CASRSVGEQFF.

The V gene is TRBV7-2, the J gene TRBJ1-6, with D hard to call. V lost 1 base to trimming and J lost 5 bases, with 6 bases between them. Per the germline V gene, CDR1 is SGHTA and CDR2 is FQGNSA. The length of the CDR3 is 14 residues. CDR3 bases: TGTGCCAGCAGCTTAGGATCTGATAATTCACCCCTCCACTTT. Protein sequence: CASSLGSDNSPLHF.

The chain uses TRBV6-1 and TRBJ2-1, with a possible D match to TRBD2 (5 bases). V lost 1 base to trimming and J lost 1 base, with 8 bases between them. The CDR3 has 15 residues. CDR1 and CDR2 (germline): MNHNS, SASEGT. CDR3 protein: CASSEGGRSYNEQFF. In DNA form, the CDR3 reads TGTGCCAGCAGTGAAGGAGGGCGGTCCTACAATGAGCAGTTCTTC.

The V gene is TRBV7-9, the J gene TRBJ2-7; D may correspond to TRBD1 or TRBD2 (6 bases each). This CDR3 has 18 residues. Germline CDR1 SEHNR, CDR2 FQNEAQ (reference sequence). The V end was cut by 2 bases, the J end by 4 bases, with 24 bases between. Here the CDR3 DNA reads TGTGCCAGCAGCTTAAGCTCCGGGGGCCCCACGCCGAGATACGAGCAGTACTTC. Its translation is CASSLSSGGPTPRYEQYF.

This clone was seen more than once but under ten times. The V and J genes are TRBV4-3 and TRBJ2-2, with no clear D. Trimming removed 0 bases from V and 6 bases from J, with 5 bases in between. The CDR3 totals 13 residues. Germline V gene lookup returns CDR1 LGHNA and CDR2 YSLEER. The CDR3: CASSQDIPGELFF. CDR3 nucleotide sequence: TGCGCCAGCAGCCAAGATATTCCCGGGGAGCTGTTTTTT.

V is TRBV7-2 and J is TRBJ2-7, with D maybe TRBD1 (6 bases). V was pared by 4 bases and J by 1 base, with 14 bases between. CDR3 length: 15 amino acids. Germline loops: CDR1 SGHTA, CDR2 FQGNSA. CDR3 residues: CASSSRDTISYEQYF. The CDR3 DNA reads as TGTGCCAGCAGCTCCCGGGACACAATTTCCTACGAGCAGTACTTC.

DNA of the CDR3: TGTGCCTGGACGGACGTCATGAACACTGAAGCTTTCTTT. It translates to CAWTDVMNTEAFF. V gene TRBV30 combines with J gene TRBJ1-1; no definite D call. The germline gives CDR1 GTSNPN, CDR2 SVGIG (reference sequence). CDR3 size: 13 residues. The germline V and J ends were trimmed by 4 bases and 0 bases, with 9 bases remaining between them.

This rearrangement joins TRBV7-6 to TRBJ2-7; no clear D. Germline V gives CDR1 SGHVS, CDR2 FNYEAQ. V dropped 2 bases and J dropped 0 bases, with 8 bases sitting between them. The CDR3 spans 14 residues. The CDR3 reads CASSLTAASYEQYF. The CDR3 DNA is TGTGCCAGCAGCTTAACAGCCGCCTCCTACGAGCAGTACTTC. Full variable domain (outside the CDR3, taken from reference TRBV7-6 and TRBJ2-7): GAGVSQSPRYKVTKRGQDVALRCDPISGHVSLYWYRQALGQGPEFLTYFNYEAQQDKSGLPNDRFSAERPEGSISTLTIQRTEQRDSAMYRCASSLTAASYEQYFGPGTRLTVT.

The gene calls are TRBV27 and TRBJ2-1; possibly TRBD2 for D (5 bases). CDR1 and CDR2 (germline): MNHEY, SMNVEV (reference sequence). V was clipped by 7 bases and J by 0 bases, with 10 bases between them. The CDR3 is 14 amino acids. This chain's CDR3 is CASNPEGSYNEQFF. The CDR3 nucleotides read TGTGCCAGCAATCCCGAGGGCTCCTACAATGAGCAGTTCTTC.

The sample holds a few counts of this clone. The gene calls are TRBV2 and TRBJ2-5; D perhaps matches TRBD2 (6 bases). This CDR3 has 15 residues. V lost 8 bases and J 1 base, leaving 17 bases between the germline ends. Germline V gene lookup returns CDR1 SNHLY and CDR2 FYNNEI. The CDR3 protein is CASGLNRDRQETQYF. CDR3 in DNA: TGTGCCAGCGGACTAAACCGGGACCGCCAAGAGACCCAGTACTTC.

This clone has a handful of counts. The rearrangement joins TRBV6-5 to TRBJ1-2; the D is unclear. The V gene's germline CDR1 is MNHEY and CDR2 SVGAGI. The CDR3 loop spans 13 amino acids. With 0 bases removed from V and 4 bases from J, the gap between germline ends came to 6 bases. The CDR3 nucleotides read TGTGCCAGCAGTTACTCGTTAGTCTATGGCTACACCTTC. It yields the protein CASSYSLVYGYTF.